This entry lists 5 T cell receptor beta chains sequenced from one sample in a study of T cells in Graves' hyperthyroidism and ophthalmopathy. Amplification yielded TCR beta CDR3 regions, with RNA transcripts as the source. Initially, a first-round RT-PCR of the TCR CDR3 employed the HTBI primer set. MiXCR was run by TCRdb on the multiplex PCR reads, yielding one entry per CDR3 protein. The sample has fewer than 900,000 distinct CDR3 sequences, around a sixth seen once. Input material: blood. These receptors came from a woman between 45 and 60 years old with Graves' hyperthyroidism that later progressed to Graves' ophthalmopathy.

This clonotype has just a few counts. The CDR3, as DNA: TGTGCCAGTATTCCAGGGGTGGCTAACTATGGCTACACCTTC. It yields the protein CASIPGVANYGYTF. The chain uses TRBV6-1 and TRBJ1-2; maybe TRBD1 (6 bases). CDR1 MNHNS and CDR2 SASEGT come from the germline V gene. V was shortened by 9 bases and J by 0 bases, with 14 bases between the two germline ends. The CDR3 consists of 14 residues.

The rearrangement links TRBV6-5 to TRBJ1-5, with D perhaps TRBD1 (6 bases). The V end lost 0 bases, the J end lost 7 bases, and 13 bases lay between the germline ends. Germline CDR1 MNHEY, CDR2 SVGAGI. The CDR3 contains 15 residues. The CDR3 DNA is TGTGCCAGCAGTTACTCGGCGGCAGGGGTACAGCCCCAGCATTTT. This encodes CASSYSAAGVQPQHF.

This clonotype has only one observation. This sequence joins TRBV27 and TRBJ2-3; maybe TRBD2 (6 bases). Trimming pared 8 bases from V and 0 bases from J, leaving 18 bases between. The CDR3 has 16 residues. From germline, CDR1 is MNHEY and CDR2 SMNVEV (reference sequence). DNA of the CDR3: TGTGCCAGCGGGGGAGGCAGGGCGGTGAGCACAGATACGCAGTATTTT. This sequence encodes CASGGGRAVSTDTQYF.

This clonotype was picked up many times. The CDR3 DNA follows: TGTGCCAGCAGCTCAGGACAGGGTGATGGCTACACCTTC. Its protein product is CASSSGQGDGYTF. The gene calls are TRBV11-2 and TRBJ1-2, with 8 bases matching TRBD1. Trimming took 4 bases from V and 6 from J; bases not matched to a gene: 4. This CDR3 comprises 13 residues. CDR1 and CDR2 from the germline V gene are SGHAT and FQNNGV.

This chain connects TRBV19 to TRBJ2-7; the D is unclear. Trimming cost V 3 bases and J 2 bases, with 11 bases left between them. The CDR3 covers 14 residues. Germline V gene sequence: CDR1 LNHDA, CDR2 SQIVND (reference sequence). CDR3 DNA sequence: TGTGCCAGTAGTATTCAAGGTTTCCCCTACGAGCAGTACTTC. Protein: CASSIQGFPYEQYF. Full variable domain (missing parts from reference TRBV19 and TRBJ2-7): DGGITQSPKYLFRKEGQNVTLSCEQNLNHDAMYWYRQDPGQGLRLIYYSQIVNDFQKGDIAEGYSVSREKKESFPLTVTSAQKNPTAFYLCASSIQGFPYEQYFGPGTRLTVT.